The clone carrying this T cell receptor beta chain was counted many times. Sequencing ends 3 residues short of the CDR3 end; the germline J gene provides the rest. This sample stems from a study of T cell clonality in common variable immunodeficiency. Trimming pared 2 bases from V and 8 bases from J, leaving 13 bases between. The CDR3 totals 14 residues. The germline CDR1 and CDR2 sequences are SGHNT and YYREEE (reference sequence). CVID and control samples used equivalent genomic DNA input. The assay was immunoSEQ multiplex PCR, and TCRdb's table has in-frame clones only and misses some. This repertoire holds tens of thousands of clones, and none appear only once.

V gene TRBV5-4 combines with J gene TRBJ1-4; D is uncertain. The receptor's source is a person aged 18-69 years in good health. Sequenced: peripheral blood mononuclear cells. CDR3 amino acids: CASSFRGDREKLFF. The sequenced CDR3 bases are TGTGCCAGCAGCTTCCGGGGAGATAGGGAAAAA.